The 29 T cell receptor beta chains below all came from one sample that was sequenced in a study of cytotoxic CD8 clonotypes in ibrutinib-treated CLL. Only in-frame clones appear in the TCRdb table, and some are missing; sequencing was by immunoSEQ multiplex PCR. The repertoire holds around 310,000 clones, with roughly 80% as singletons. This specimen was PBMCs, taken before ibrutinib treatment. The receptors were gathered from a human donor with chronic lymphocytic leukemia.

Written as DNA, the CDR3 is TGTGCCAGCAGCCATGGAGGACAGGGATACAATGAGCAGTTCTTC. Amino acids: CASSHGGQGYNEQFF. This chain connects TRBV5-6 to TRBJ2-1, with TRBD1 identical over 8 bases. V shed 4 bases and J 4 bases; nucleotides not matched to a gene: 7. This CDR3 spans 15 amino acids. In germline, CDR1 is SGHDT, CDR2 YYEEEE.

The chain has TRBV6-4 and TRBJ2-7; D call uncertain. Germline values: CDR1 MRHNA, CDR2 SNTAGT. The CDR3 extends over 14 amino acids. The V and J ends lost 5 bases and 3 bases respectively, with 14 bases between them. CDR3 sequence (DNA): TGTGCCAGCAGTCCCGAAGCCTACCTCTACGAGCAGTACTTC. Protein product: CASSPEAYLYEQYF.

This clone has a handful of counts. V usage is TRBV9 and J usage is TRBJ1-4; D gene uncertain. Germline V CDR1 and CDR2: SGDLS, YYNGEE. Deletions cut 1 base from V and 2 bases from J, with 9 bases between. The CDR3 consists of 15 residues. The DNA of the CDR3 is TGTGCCAGCAGCGTATTGGGGATGACTAATGAAAAACTGTTTTTT. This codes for CASSVLGMTNEKLFF.

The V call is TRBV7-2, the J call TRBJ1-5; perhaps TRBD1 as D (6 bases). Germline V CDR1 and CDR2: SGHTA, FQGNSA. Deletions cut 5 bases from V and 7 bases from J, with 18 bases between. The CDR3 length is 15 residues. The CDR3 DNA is TGTGCCAGCAGCCAAGCTGTGGGGGCGGGGCAGCCCCAGCATTTT. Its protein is CASSQAVGAGQPQHF. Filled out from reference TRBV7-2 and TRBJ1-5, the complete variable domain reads GAGVSQSPSNKVTEKGKDVELRCDPISGHTALYWYRQSLGQGLEFLIYFQGNSAPDKSGLPSDRFSAERTGGSVSTLTIQRTQQEDSAVYLCASSQAVGAGQPQHFGDGTRLSIL.

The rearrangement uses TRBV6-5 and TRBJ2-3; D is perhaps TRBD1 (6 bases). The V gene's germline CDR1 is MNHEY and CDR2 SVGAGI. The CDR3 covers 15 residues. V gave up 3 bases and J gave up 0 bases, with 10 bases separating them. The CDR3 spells CASSYLGQSTDTQYF. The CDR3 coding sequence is TGTGCCAGCAGTTATTTAGGACAGAGCACAGATACGCAGTATTTT.

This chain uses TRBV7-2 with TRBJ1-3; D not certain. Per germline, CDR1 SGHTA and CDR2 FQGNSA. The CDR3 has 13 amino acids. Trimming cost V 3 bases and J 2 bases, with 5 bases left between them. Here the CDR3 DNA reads TGTGCCAGCAGCTTTATAGCTGGAAACACCATATATTTT. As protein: CASSFIAGNTIYF.

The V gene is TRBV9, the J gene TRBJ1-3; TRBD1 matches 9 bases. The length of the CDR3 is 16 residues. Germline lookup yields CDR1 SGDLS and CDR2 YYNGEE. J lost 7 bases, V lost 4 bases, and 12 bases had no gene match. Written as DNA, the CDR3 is TGTGCCAGCAGCACCTATAGGACAGGGGAACGCAACACCATATATTTT. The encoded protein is CASSTYRTGERNTIYF.

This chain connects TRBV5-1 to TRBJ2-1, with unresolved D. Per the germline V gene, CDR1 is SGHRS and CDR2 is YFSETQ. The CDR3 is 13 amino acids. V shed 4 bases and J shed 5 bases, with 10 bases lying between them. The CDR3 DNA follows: TGCGCCAGCAGCATCAAATCCGACAATGAGCAGTTCTTC. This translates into CASSIKSDNEQFF.

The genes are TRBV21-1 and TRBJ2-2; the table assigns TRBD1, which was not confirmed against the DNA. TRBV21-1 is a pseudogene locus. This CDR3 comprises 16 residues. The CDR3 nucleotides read TGTGCCAGCAGCAAAGTTGGGGGACAGGGTCCCGGGGAGCTGTTTTTT. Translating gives CASSKVGGQGPGELFF.

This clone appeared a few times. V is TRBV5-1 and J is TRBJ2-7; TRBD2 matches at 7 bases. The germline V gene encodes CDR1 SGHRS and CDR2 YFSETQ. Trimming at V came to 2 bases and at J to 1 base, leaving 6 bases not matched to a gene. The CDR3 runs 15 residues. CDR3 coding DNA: TGCGCCAGCAGCTTTGGGAGGGGAGGGTCCTACGAGCAGTACTTC. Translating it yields CASSFGRGGSYEQYF.

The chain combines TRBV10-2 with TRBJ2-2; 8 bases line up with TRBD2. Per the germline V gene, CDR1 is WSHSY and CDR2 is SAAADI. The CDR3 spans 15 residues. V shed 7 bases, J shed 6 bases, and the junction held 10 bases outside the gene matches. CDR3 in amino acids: CASTSRRAGAGELFF. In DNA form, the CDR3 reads TGCGCCAGCACTTCGAGGCGAGCGGGAGCCGGGGAGCTGTTTTTT.

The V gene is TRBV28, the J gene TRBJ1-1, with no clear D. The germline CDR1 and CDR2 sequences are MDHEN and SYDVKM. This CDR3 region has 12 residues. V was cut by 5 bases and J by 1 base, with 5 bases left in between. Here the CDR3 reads CASSLGNTEAFF. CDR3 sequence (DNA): TGTGCCAGCAGTCTAGGGAACACTGAAGCTTTCTTT. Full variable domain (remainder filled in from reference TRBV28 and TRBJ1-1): DVKVTQSSRYLVKRTGEKVFLECVQDMDHENMFWYRQDPGLGLRLIYFSYDVKMKEKGDIPEGYSVSREKKERFSLILESASTNQTSMYLCASSLGNTEAFFGQGTRLTVV.

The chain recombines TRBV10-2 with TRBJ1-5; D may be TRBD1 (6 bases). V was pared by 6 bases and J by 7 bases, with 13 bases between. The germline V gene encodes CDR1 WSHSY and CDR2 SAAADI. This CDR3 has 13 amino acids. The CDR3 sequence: CASSTGRGQPQHF. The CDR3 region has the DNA TGCGCCAGCAGCACAGGGCGCGGGCAGCCCCAGCATTTT.

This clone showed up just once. CDR3 loop: CASSPRPGQMGNQPQHF. The DNA of the CDR3 is TGTGCCAGCTCACCACGACCTGGGCAGATGGGGAATCAGCCCCAGCATTTT. V usage is TRBV18 and J usage is TRBJ1-5; D gene unclear. With 1 base removed from V and 4 bases from J, the gap between germline ends came to 17 bases. Germline lookup yields CDR1 KGHSH and CDR2 LQKENI. This CDR3 region has 17 residues.

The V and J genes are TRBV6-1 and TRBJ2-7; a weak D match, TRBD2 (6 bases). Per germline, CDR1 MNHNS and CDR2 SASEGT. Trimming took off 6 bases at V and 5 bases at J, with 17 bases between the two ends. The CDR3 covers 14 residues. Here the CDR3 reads CASRRWGDPHEQYF. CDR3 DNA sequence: TGTGCCAGCAGGCGATGGGGGGATCCCCACGAGCAGTACTTC.

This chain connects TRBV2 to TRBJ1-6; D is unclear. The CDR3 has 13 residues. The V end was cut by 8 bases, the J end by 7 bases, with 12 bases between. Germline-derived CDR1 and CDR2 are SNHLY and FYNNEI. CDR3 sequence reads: CASDMAENSPLHF. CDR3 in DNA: TGTGCCAGCGATATGGCAGAGAATTCACCCCTCCACTTT.

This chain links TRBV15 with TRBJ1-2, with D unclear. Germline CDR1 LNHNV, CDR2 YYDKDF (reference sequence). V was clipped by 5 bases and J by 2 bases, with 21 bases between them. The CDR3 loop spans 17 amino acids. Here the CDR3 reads CATSGTPTRTLNYGYTF. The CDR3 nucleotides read TGTGCCACCAGCGGAACTCCTACGAGAACATTGAACTATGGCTACACCTTC.

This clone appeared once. The CDR3 nucleotides are TGCGCCAGCAGCTTGGGACTAGCGGGAGACAACAATGAGCAGTTCTTC. Its translation is CASSLGLAGDNNEQFF. The chain is built from TRBV5-1 and TRBJ2-1, with 12 bases lining up with TRBD2. Germline V gene data show CDR1 as SGHRS and CDR2 as YFSETQ. The length of the CDR3 is 16 residues. J lost 5 bases, V lost 0 bases, and 3 bases had no gene match.

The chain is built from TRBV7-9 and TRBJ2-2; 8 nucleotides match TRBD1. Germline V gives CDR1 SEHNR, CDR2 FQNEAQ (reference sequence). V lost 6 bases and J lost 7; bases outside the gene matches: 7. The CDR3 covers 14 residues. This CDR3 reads CASRYGQGGGELFF. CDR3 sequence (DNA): TGTGCCAGCAGATACGGACAGGGCGGCGGGGAGCTGTTTTTT. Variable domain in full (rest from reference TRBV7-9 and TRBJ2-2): DTGVSQNPRHKITKRGQNVTFRCDPISEHNRLYWYRQTLGQGPEFLTYFQNEAQLEKSRLLSDRFSAERPKGSFSTLEIQRTEQGDSAMYLCASRYGQGGGELFFGEGSRLTVL.

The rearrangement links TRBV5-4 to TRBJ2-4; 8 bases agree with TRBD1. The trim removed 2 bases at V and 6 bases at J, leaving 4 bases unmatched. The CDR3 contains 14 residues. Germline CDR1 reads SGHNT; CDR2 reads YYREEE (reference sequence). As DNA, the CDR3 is TGTGCCAGCAGCTTCAGGGGGCTCTCAAACATTCAGTACTTC. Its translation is CASSFRGLSNIQYF. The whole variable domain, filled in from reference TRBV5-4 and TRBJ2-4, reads ETGVTQSPTHLIKTRGQQVTLRCSSQSGHNTVSWYQQALGQGPQFIFQYYREEENGRGNFPPRFSGLQFPNYSSELNVNALELDDSALYLCASSFRGLSNIQYFGAGTRLSVL.

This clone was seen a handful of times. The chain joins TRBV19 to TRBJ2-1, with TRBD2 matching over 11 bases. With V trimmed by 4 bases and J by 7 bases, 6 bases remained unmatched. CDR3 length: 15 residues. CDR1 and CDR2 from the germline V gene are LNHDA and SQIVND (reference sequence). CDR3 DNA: TGTGCCAGTAGTACGGGGACTAGCGGAGTTAATGAGCAGTTCTTC. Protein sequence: CASSTGTSGVNEQFF. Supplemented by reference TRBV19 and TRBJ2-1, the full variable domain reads DGGITQSPKYLFRKEGQNVTLSCEQNLNHDAMYWYRQDPGQGLRLIYYSQIVNDFQKGDIAEGYSVSREKKESFPLTVTSAQKNPTAFYLCASSTGTSGVNEQFFGPGTRLTVL.

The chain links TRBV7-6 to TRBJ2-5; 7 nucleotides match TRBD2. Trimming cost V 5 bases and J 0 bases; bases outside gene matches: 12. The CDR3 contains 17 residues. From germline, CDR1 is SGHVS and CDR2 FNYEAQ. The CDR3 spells CASSPREVAGHQETQYF. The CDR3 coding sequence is TGTGCCAGCAGCCCTAGAGAAGTAGCGGGCCACCAAGAGACCCAGTACTTC.

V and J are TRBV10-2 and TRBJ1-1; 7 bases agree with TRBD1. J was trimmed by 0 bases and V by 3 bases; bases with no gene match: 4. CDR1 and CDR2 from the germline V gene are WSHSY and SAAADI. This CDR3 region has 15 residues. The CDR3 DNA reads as TGCGCCAGCAGTGACCCGGGACAGATGAACACTGAAGCTTTCTTT. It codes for CASSDPGQMNTEAFF.

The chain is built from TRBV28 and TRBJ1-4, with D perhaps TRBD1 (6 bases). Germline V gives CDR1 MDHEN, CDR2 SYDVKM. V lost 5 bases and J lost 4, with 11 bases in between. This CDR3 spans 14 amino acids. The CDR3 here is CASSILQGNEKLFF. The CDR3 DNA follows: TGTGCCAGCAGTATCCTACAGGGTAATGAAAAACTGTTTTTT.

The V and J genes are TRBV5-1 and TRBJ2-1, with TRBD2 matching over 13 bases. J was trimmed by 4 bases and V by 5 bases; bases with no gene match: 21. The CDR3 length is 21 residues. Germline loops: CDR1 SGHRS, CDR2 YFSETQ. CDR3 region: CASRRSTLDMQGLAGYNEQFF. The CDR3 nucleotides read TGCGCCAGCAGGCGATCGACCCTGGACATGCAGGGACTAGCGGGATACAATGAGCAGTTCTTC.

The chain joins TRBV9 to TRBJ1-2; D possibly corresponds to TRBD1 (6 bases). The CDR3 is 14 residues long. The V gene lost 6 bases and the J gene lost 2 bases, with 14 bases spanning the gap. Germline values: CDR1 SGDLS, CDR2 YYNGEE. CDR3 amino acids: CASTRQGQNYGYTF. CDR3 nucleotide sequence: TGTGCCAGCACCCGCCAGGGGCAGAACTATGGCTACACCTTC.

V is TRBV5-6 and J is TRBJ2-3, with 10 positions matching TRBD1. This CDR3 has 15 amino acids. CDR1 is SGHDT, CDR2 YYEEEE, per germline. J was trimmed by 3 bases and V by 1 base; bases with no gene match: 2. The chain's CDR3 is CASSLWDRGTDTQYF. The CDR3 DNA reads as TGTGCCAGCAGCTTGTGGGACAGGGGTACAGATACGCAGTATTTT.

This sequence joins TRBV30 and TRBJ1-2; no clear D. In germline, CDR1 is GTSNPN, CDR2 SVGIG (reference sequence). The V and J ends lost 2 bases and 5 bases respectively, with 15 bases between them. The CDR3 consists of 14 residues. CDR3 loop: CAWSPDPRDYGYTF. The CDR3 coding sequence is TGTGCCTGGAGTCCCGATCCTCGGGATTATGGCTACACCTTC.

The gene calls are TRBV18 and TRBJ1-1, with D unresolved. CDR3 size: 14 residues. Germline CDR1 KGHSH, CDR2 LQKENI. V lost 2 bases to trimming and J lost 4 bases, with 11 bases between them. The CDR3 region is CASSPDWEGTEAFF. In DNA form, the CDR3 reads TGTGCCAGCTCACCAGACTGGGAGGGCACTGAAGCTTTCTTT. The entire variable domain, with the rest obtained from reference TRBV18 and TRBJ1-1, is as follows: NAGVMQNPRHLVRRRGQEARLRCSPMKGHSHVYWYRQLPEEGLKFMVYLQKENIIDESGMPKERFSAEFPKEGPSILRIQQVVRGDSAAYFCASSPDWEGTEAFFGQGTRLTVV.